Listed below are T cell receptor beta chains from one sample, sequenced in a study of CD8 T cells in ankylosing spondylitis. TCRdb processed the 5' RACE reads anew with MiXCR; each CDR3 protein has one entry. Among about 400,000 distinct CDR3 sequences listed, approximately 22% were seen once. Sequencing input: blood, either unsorted or a sorted T cell fraction (not recorded which). These receptors were collected from a male donor with ankylosing spondylitis or in good health (not recorded which). The CDR3 runs from the conserved cysteine through the conserved F or W. A D gene is named only where the DNA matches it firmly. Not all rows give a size; the values are once, few, many and, for expanded clones, a class.

DNA: TGTGCCAGCACTCCGTCGACTAGCGGACCATACGAGCAGTACTTC
CDR3: CASTPSTSGPYEQYF
J: TRBJ2-7
D: TRBD2
size: NA
V: TRBV7-9

DNA: TGTGCCTGGAGCGCGGGTAGCGGGGCCTACAATGAGCAGTTCTTC
CDR3: CAWSAGSGAYNEQFF
J: TRBJ2-1
D: TRBD2
size: NA
V: TRBV30

DNA: TGCGCCAGCAGCCAAGAAGTTGGGTTGGTTGGCACAGATACGCAGTATTTT
CDR3: CASSQEVGLVGTDTQYF
J: TRBJ2-3
D: NA
size: NA
V: TRBV4-1

DNA: TGTGCCACCAGAGGGGGGATAGCCCCATACAATGAGCAGTTCTTC
CDR3: CATRGGIAPYNEQFF
J: TRBJ2-1
D: NA
size: few
V: TRBV15

DNA: TGTGCCAGTAAGTGGGAGAACACTGAAGCTTTCTTT
CDR3: CASKWENTEAFF
J: TRBJ1-1
D: NA
size: few
V: TRBV19

DNA: TGTGCCAGCAGCCAAGGGGACTTCAGCACAGATACGCAGTATTTT
CDR3: CASSQGDFSTDTQYF
J: TRBJ2-3
D: NA
size: few
V: TRBV14

DNA: TGTGCCAGCAGCGCGACAGGGTACAGCAATCAGCCCCAGCATTTT
CDR3: CASSATGYSNQPQHF
J: TRBJ1-5
D: TRBD1
size: NA
V: TRBV9

DNA: TGTGCCAGCAGCTTAGGGACTAGCGATGAGCAGTTCTTC
CDR3: CASSLGTSDEQFF
J: TRBJ2-1
D: TRBD2
size: NA
V: TRBV11-1

DNA: TGTGCCAGCAGCCGGGACAGACCCCTGGGGGGGAACACTGAAGCTTTCTTT
CDR3: CASSRDRPLGGNTEAFF
J: TRBJ1-1
D: TRBD1
size: few
V: TRBV11-1

DNA: TGCGCCAGCAGGGCCGGGAATATACACGACGAGCAGTACTTC
CDR3: CASRAGNIHDEQYF
J: TRBJ2-7
D: NA
size: few
V: TRBV10-2

DNA: TGTGCCAGAGTGACAGGGGCCGAGGCTGAAGCTTTCTTT
CDR3: CARVTGAEAEAFF
J: TRBJ1-1
D: TRBD1
size: NA
V: TRBV6-2/TRBV6-3

DNA: TGTGCCAGCAGCTCCACAGGACAGGTTTTGGGCGAGCAGTACTTC
CDR3: CASSSTGQVLGEQYF
J: TRBJ2-7
D: TRBD1
size: NA
V: TRBV7-6

DNA: TGTGCCAGCAGGCAACCCGGGACTAGCGTCTCCTACAATGAGCAGTTCTTC
CDR3: CASRQPGTSVSYNEQFF
J: TRBJ2-1
D: TRBD2
size: few
V: TRBV12-3/TRBV12-4

DNA: TGTGCCAGCAGTTTAGCGGGGGGGTGGGCAGAGACCCAGTACTTC
CDR3: CASSLAGGWAETQYF
J: TRBJ2-5
D: TRBD2
size: NA
V: TRBV27

DNA: TGTGCCAGCAGCGCCGGGACTAGCTTGAATGAGCAGTTCTTC
CDR3: CASSAGTSLNEQFF
J: TRBJ2-1
D: TRBD2
size: few
V: TRBV12-3/TRBV12-4

DNA: TGCAGTGCTAGAGATGGTCTGCGGGGGGAGCTGTTTTTT
CDR3: CSARDGLRGELFF
J: TRBJ2-2
D: NA
size: NA
V: TRBV20-1

DNA: TGTGCCACCAGTGATTTGAAGGCATCGGATACGCAGTATTTT
CDR3: CATSDLKASDTQYF
J: TRBJ2-3
D: NA
size: few
V: TRBV24-1

DNA: TGTGCCATCAGTGACAGGGGGCTGCAGCTGTTTTTT
CDR3: CAISDRGLQLFF
J: TRBJ2-2
D: TRBD1
size: few
V: TRBV10-3

DNA: TGTGCCAGCAGACGACAGGGGGTCGAGCAGTACTTC
CDR3: CASRRQGVEQYF
J: TRBJ2-7
D: TRBD1
size: few
V: TRBV7-9

DNA: TGCAGTGCTAGAACGGGAGGTCGGGATTACAATGAGCAGTTCTTC
CDR3: CSARTGGRDYNEQFF
J: TRBJ2-1
D: TRBD2
size: NA
V: TRBV20-1

DNA: TGTGCCAGCAGTCCCCTGGGCCTCTCCTACGAGCAGTACTTC
CDR3: CASSPLGLSYEQYF
J: TRBJ2-7
D: NA
size: few
V: TRBV12-3/TRBV12-4

DNA: TGTGCCTGGAGTGGGGGGACAGAAGGGCAGTACTTC
CDR3: CAWSGGTEGQYF
J: TRBJ2-7
D: TRBD1
size: NA
V: TRBV30

DNA: TGTGCCAGCAGTGTCGGGCGGAACACCTACAATGAGCAGTTCTTC
CDR3: CASSVGRNTYNEQFF
J: TRBJ2-1
D: NA
size: NA
V: TRBV2

DNA: TGCAGTGCTGTCGGACAGGGGTACTACGAGCAGTACTTC
CDR3: CSAVGQGYYEQYF
J: TRBJ2-7
D: TRBD1
size: few
V: TRBV20-1

DNA: TGTGCCAGCGGGTATGAGGCCTACAATGAGCAGTTCTTC
CDR3: CASGYEAYNEQFF
J: TRBJ2-1
D: NA
size: NA
V: TRBV27

DNA: TGTGCCAGCAGCGTATCCGGGACTAGCGGGGGGGCCACAGATACGCAGTATTTT
CDR3: CASSVSGTSGGATDTQYF
J: TRBJ2-3
D: TRBD2
size: few
V: TRBV9

DNA: TGTGCCAGCAGGTCGAACGGGACTAGGTCACATGAGCAGTTCTTC
CDR3: CASRSNGTRSHEQFF
J: TRBJ2-1
D: TRBD2
size: few
V: TRBV7-9

DNA: TGTGCCAGCACCCCCTCGGGGGAACCCTACGAGCAGTACTTC
CDR3: CASTPSGEPYEQYF
J: TRBJ2-7
D: NA
size: many
V: TRBV3-1